This entry features one TCR beta chain sequence. What it binds is not known. The data are from a study of cytomegalovirus exposure and HLA in healthy donors. The overall study: A preliminary data release comprised approximately 85 million unique TCRs obtained from HLA-typed donors. The study, taken as a whole, reports: Productive status was seen about 90% or about 30% of the time for most TCR beta V segments in an earlier analysis. In a later analysis, a missense DCLRE1C variant was linked to TCR beta V- and J-gene trimming. Likely technical artifact: a cluster of highly shared sequence variants.

13 Jbeta primers and 60 Vbeta primers were used for the PCR. Sequencing used immunoSEQ multiplex PCR; TCRdb keeps in-frame clones, though not all of them. The top ten clones hold less than 2.5% of a sample with under 150,000 clones, 50% to 75% of them seen once. The CDR3 contains 15 residues. V was cut by 1 base and J by 0 bases, with 9 bases left in between. Germline CDR1 reads SEHNR; CDR2 reads FQNEAQ (reference sequence). The sample was PBMCs. This TCR was sampled from a woman in her 40s in good health and CMV-seronegative. The rearrangement uses TRBV7-9 and TRBJ1-1; D is uncertain. In nucleotides, the CDR3 is TGTGCCAGCAGCTTAGGGAGCGTCATGAACACTGAAGCTTTCTTT. Protein product: CASSLGSVMNTEAFF.